This TCR beta chain is from a study of T cells in Graves' hyperthyroidism and ophthalmopathy. Study-wide results and limits: Most thyroid clonotypes expanded above 0.001 were also detected in blood.

Patients were excluded because of uncontrolled infection, other autoimmune disease, pregnancy or lactation. The PBMCs had their origin in around 9.1 ml of fresh peripheral blood. RNA transcripts provided the source from which TCR beta CDR3 regions were amplified. First-round RT-PCR of the TCR CDR3 relied on the HTBI primer set. TCRdb independently ran MiXCR on the multiplex PCR reads; one entry per CDR3 protein. The data show hundreds of thousands of distinct CDR3 sequences, under 20% seen once. Germline V gene sequence: CDR1 MDHEN, CDR2 SYDVKM. V gave up 5 bases and J gave up 3 bases; unmatched junction bases: 7. The CDR3 is 15 residues long. This clonotype came up many times. Its antigen is not known.

This chain uses TRBV28 with TRBJ1-5; 7 nucleotides agree with TRBD1. Source material: blood. The receptor's source is a woman aged 18-29 years with Graves' ophthalmopathy. CDR3 residues: CASSIRQGFNQPQHF. The CDR3 nucleotides read TGTGCCAGCAGTATCCGACAGGGTTTCAATCAGCCCCAGCATTTT.